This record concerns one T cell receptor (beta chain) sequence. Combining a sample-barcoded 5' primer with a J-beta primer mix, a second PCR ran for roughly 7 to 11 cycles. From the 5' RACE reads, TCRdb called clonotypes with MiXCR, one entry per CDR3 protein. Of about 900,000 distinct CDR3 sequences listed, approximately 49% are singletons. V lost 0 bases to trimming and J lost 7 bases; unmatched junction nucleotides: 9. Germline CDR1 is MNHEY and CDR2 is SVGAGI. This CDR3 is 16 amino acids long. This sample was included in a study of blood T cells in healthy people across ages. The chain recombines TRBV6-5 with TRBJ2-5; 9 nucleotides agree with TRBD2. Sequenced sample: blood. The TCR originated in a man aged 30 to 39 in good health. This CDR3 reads CASSYSSGGTEGTQYF. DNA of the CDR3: TGTGCCAGCAGTTACTCGAGCGGGGGGACTGAAGGGACCCAGTACTTC.